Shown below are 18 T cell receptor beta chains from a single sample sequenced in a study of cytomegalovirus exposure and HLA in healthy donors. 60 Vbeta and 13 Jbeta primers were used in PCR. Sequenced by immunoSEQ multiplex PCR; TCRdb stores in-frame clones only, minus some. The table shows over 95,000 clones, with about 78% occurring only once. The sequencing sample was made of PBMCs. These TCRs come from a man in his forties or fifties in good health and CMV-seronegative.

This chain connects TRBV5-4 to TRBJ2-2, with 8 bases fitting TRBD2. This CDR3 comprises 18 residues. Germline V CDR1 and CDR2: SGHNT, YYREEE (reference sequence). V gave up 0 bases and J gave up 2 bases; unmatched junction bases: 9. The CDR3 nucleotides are TGTGCCAGCAGCTTGGAAGTAGCGGGGAGGCCCAACACCGGGGAGCTGTTTTTT. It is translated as CASSLEVAGRPNTGELFF.

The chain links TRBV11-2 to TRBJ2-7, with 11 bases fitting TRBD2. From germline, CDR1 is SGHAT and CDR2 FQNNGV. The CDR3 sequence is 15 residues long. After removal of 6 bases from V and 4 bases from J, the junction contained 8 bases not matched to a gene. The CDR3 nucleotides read TGTGCCAGCAGAATTAGCGGGAGGGGGCGGTACGAGCAGTACTTC. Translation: CASRISGRGRYEQYF.

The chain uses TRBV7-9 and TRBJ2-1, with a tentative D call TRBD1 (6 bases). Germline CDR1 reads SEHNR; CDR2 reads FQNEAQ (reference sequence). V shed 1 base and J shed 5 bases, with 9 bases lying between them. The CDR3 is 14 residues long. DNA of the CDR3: TGTGCCAGCAGCTTAGTCAGGGGCGACAATGAGCAGTTCTTC. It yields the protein CASSLVRGDNEQFF.

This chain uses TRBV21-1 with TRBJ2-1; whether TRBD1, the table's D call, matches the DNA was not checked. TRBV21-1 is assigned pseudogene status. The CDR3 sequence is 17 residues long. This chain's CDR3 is CASSKVVRQGFYHEQFF. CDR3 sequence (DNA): TGTGCCAGCAGCAAAGTAGTCCGACAGGGTTTCTACCATGAGCAGTTCTTC.

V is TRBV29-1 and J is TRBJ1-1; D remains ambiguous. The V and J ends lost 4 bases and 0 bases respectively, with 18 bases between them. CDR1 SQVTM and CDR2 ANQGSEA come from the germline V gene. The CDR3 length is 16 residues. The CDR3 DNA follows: TGCAGCGTTGTGGGGAGTGTGGGAGGAGTGAACACTGAAGCTTTCTTT. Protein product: CSVVGSVGGVNTEAFF.

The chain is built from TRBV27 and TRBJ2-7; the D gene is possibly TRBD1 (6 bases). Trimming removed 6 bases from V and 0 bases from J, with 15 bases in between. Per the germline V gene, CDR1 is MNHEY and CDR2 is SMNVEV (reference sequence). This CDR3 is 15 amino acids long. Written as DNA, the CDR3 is TGTGCCAGCAGCACCAATACAGGGTTCTCCTACGAGCAGTACTTC. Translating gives CASSTNTGFSYEQYF.

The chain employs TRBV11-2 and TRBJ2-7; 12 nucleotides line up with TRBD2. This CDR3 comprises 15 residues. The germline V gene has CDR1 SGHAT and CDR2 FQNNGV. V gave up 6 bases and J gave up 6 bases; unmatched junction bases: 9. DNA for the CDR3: TGTGCCAGCAGTTTGCTAGCGGGAGGGGCGGCCGAGCAGTACTTC. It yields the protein CASSLLAGGAAEQYF. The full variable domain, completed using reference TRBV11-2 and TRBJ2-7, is EAGVAQSPRYKIIEKRQSVAFWCNPISGHATLYWYQQILGQGPKLLIQFQNNGVVDDSQLPKDRFSAERLKGVDSTLKIQPAKLEDSAVYLCASSLLAGGAAEQYFGPGTRLTVT.

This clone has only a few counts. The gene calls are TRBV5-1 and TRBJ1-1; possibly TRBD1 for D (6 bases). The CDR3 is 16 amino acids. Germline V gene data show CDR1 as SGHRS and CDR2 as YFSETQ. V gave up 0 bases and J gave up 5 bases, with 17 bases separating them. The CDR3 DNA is TGCGCCAGCAGCTTGGCCGGGGGGGGGCCGTGGACTGAAGCTTTCTTT. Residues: CASSLAGGGPWTEAFF.

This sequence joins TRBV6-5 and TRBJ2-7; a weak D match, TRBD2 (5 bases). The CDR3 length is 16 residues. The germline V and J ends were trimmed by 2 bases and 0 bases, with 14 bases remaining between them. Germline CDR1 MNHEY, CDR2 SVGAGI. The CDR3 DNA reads TGTGCCAGCAGTTACAACATCCCCGGAGGCTCCTACGAGCAGTACTTC. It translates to CASSYNIPGGSYEQYF.

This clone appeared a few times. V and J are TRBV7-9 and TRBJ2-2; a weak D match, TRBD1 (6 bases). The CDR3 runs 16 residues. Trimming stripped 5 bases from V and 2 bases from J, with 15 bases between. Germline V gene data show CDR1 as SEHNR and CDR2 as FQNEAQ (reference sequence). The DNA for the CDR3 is TGTGCCAGCAGCGTCGCCGGGACATCCAACACCGGGGAGCTGTTTTTT. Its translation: CASSVAGTSNTGELFF.

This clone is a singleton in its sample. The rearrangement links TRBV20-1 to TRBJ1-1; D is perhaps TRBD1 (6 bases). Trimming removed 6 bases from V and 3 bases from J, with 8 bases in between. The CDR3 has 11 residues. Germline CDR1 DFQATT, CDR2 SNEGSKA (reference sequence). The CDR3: CSAYRDTEAFF. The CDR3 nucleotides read TGCAGTGCGTACAGGGACACTGAAGCTTTCTTT.

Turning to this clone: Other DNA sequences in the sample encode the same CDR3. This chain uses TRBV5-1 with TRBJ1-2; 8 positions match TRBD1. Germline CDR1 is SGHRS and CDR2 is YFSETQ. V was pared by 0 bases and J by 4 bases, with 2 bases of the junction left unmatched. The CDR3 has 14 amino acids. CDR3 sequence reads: CASSLGQGSYGYTF. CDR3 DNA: TGCGCCAGCAGCTTGGGACAGGGGTCCTATGGCTACACCTTC.

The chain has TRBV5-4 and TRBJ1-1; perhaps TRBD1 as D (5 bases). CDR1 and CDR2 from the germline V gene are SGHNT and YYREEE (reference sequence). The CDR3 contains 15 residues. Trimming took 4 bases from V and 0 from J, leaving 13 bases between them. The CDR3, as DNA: TGTGCCAGCAGCAGAAGACAGATTATGAACACTGAAGCTTTCTTT. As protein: CASSRRQIMNTEAFF.

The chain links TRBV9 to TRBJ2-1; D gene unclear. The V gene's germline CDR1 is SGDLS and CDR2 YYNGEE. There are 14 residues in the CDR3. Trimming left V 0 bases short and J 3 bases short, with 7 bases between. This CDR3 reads CASSVGISYNEQFF. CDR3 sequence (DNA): TGTGCCAGCAGCGTAGGTATCAGCTACAATGAGCAGTTCTTC.

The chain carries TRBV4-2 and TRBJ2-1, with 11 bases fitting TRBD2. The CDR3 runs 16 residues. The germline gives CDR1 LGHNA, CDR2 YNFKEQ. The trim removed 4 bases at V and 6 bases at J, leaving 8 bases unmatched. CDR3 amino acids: CASSPTGGTSGNEQFF. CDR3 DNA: TGTGCCAGCAGCCCGACCGGCGGGACTAGCGGCAATGAGCAGTTCTTC.

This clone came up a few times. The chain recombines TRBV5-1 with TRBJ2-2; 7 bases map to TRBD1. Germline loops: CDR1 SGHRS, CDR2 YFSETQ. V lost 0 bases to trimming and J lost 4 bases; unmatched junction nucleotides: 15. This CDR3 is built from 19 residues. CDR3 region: CASSLDFGTAFRVTGELFF. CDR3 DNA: TGCGCCAGCAGCTTGGATTTCGGGACAGCCTTTCGGGTCACCGGGGAGCTGTTTTTT.

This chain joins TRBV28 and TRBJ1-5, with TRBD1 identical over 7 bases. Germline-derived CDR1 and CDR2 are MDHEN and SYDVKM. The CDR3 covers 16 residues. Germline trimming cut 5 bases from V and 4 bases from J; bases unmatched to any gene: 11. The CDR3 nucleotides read TGTGCCAGCAGTGACTGGGGACAGACTCTAAATCAGCCCCAGCATTTT. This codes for CASSDWGQTLNQPQHF.

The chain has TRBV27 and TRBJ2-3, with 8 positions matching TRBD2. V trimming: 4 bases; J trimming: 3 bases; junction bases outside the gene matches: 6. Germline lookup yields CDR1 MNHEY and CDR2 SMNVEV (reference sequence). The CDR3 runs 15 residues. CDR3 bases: TGTGCCAGCAGTTCTAGCGGGCGTCAAACAGATACGCAGTATTTT. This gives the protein CASSSSGRQTDTQYF.